Shown below are 23 T cell receptor beta chains from a single sample sequenced in a study of vaccination effects on CD4 cells after COVID-19. Their cognate antigens are unknown. Measured with immunoSEQ multiplex PCR; TCRdb has only the in-frame clones, and not every one. The table includes tens of thousands of clones, around 70% detected once. Isolating CD4+ T cells followed approximately 10 days of culture. Vaccine administered to participants consisted of two doses of either BNT162b2 or mRNA-1273. Sample: CD4+ T cells from PBMCs cultured without peptide, taken after COVID-19 vaccination. These receptor sequences come from a human donor who received a COVID-19 vaccine.

The V call is TRBV19, the J call TRBJ2-2; TRBD2 agrees at 7 bases. This CDR3 has 16 amino acids. V trimming: 5 bases; J trimming: 6 bases; junction bases outside the gene matches: 12. CDR1 LNHDA and CDR2 SQIVND come from the germline V gene (reference sequence). The CDR3 loop reads CASSPRGGISSGELFF. The CDR3 DNA reads as TGTGCCAGTAGTCCCCGGGGAGGGATATCATCCGGGGAGCTGTTTTTT.

This chain joins TRBV5-1 and TRBJ2-1; 8 bases match TRBD2. The J segment lost 8 bases and the V segment lost 0 bases, leaving 10 bases of the junction unmatched. CDR3 length: 16 residues. Looked up from germline, CDR1 is SGHRS and CDR2 is YFSETQ. This CDR3 reads CASSLGPGGAMDEQFF. The CDR3 bases are TGCGCCAGCAGCTTGGGTCCCGGGGGGGCCATGGATGAGCAGTTCTTC. Combining the CDR3 with reference TRBV5-1 and TRBJ2-1 gives the whole variable domain KAGVTQTPRYLIKTRGQQVTLSCSPISGHRSVSWYQQTPGQGLQFLFEYFSETQRNKGNFPGRFSGRQFSNSRSEMNVSTLELGDSALYLCASSLGPGGAMDEQFFGPGTRLTVL.

This clone was recorded only once. The chain couples TRBV4-1 to TRBJ1-6; no definite D call. CDR1 and CDR2 from the germline V gene are MGHRA and YSYEKL. V lost 0 bases and J lost 9, with 9 bases in between. The CDR3 sequence is 14 residues long. CDR3 sequence (DNA): TGCGCCAGCAGCCAAGAACACCTAGTTTCACCCCTCCACTTT. Protein: CASSQEHLVSPLHF.

This clone was seen once. The V gene is TRBV7-2, the J gene TRBJ1-6; weak D call: TRBD1 (5 bases). Trimming took 5 bases from V and 4 from J, leaving 15 bases between them. In germline, CDR1 is SGHTA, CDR2 FQGNSA. The CDR3 has 16 amino acids. CDR3 protein: CASSPPREEYNSPLHF. The CDR3 coding sequence is TGTGCCAGCAGCCCTCCCAGGGAGGAGTATAATTCACCCCTCCACTTT.

V and J are TRBV28 and TRBJ1-5; 8 nucleotides agree with TRBD1. This CDR3 spans 15 amino acids. Germline CDR1 MDHEN, CDR2 SYDVKM. V lost 1 base, J lost 9 bases, and 8 bases stayed unmatched. The CDR3 DNA sequence: TGTGCCAGCAGTTTATTGCAGGGGGCGCGAGGGCCCCAGCATTTT. It codes for CASSLLQGARGPQHF.

The chain has TRBV9 and TRBJ2-7; 8 bases align to TRBD1. The germline V gene has CDR1 SGDLS and CDR2 YYNGEE. Unmatched junction bases numbered 1, after V lost 0 bases and J lost 2 bases. The CDR3 contains 14 residues. CDR3 DNA sequence: TGTGCCAGCAGCGTAGGGGGACAGGCCTACGAGCAGTACTTC. Translation: CASSVGGQAYEQYF.

This clone was seen a few times. The chain employs TRBV11-3 and TRBJ2-1; 9 nucleotides agree with TRBD1. Germline CDR1 SGHNT, CDR2 YENEEA. CDR3 length equals 16 residues. With V trimmed by 6 bases and J by 0 bases, 6 bases remained unmatched. CDR3 amino acids: CASSRRQGDSYNEQFF. The CDR3 DNA reads as TGTGCCAGCAGTCGCAGACAGGGGGACTCCTACAATGAGCAGTTCTTC.

This clone appeared a single time. The chain recombines TRBV5-6 with TRBJ2-7; possibly TRBD1 for D (6 bases). Germline V gene lookup returns CDR1 SGHDT and CDR2 YYEEEE. V lost 5 bases and J lost 3, with 12 bases in between. The CDR3 totals 13 residues. The CDR3 sequence: CASSPTGFYEQYF. The DNA for the CDR3 is TGTGCCAGCAGTCCCACAGGGTTCTACGAGCAGTACTTC.

There are a few counts of this clone. For the CDR3, the DNA is TGTGCCAGCAGCTTTCTGGGGAGCGAGCAGTACTTC. This encodes CASSFLGSEQYF. The chain carries TRBV5-4 and TRBJ2-7, with D tentatively TRBD2 (5 bases). Per the germline V gene, CDR1 is SGHNT and CDR2 is YYREEE (reference sequence). The length of the CDR3 is 12 residues. Trimming cost V 2 bases and J 6 bases, with 9 bases left between them.

This chain joins TRBV19 and TRBJ1-1; TRBD1 matches 7 bases. The V gene's germline CDR1 is LNHDA and CDR2 SQIVND (reference sequence). This CDR3 spans 12 amino acids. V lost 4 bases and J lost 5; bases outside the gene matches: 1. The CDR3 sequence is CASSTQGTEAFF. CDR3 in DNA: TGTGCCAGTAGTACACAGGGGACTGAAGCTTTCTTT. Variable domain in full (rest from reference TRBV19 and TRBJ1-1): DGGITQSPKYLFRKEGQNVTLSCEQNLNHDAMYWYRQDPGQGLRLIYYSQIVNDFQKGDIAEGYSVSREKKESFPLTVTSAQKNPTAFYLCASSTQGTEAFFGQGTRLTVV.

This clone was seen a few times. This rearrangement joins TRBV28 to TRBJ1-5, with TRBD1 matching 7 bases. Germline CDR1 reads MDHEN; CDR2 reads SYDVKM. The CDR3 has 16 amino acids. The trim removed 6 bases at V and 7 bases at J, leaving 15 bases unmatched. DNA of the CDR3: TGTGCCAGCAGCCCCCTGACAGGGACGGGACGACAGCCCCAGCATTTT. As protein: CASSPLTGTGRQPQHF.

The chain recombines TRBV2 with TRBJ1-1; D gene unclear. This CDR3 is 13 amino acids long. The ends were cut back, 10 bases at V and 5 bases at J, with 17 bases in the middle. Germline assignment: CDR1 SNHLY and CDR2 FYNNEI. Written as DNA, the CDR3 is TGTGCCACCACCCGGGAGGGAGGGACTGAAGCTTTCTTT. This translates into CATTREGGTEAFF.

V is TRBV7-9 and J is TRBJ1-2; D may be TRBD1 (5 bases). Between the trimmed V and J ends, which lost 8 bases and 0 bases, there was a span of 25 bases. The CDR3 totals 18 residues. Germline V gene data show CDR1 as SEHNR and CDR2 as FQNEAQ (reference sequence). The CDR3 here is CASLPKGPFITANYGYTF. The CDR3 DNA is TGTGCCAGCTTACCGAAGGGACCCTTTATTACAGCTAACTATGGCTACACCTTC.

The V and J genes are TRBV5-8 and TRBJ2-7; unclear D gene. The CDR3 has 14 residues. The V end was cut by 4 bases, the J end by 7 bases, with 18 bases between. Germline CDR1 is SGHTS and CDR2 is YDEGEE. The CDR3 here is CASSPYHRAREQYF. CDR3 sequence (DNA): TGTGCCAGCAGCCCGTACCACCGGGCTCGAGAGCAGTACTTC.

V and J are TRBV19 and TRBJ1-1; D gene unclear. V was pared by 5 bases and J by 1 base, with 11 bases between. This CDR3 is built from 14 residues. CDR1 and CDR2 (germline): LNHDA, SQIVND (reference sequence). Here the CDR3 DNA reads TGTGCCAGTAGTGCCCGACTGGGGAACACTGAAGCTTTCTTT. This codes for CASSARLGNTEAFF.

The chain couples TRBV20-1 to TRBJ2-3; D perhaps matches TRBD1 (6 bases). The germline V gene has CDR1 DFQATT and CDR2 SNEGSKA (reference sequence). The length of the CDR3 is 11 residues. CDR3 region: CRAGVPDTQYF. Here the CDR3 DNA reads TGCAGGGCAGGGGTCCCAGATACGCAGTATTTT.

This clone appeared a few times. The chain employs TRBV3-1 (or the pseudogene TRBV3-2) and TRBJ1-3, with a possible D match to TRBD1 (6 bases). The germline V gene encodes CDR1 LGHDT and CDR2 YNNKEL (reference sequence). V was cut by 5 bases and J by 0 bases, with 11 bases left in between. This CDR3 contains 15 residues. CDR3 loop: CASSSDRHSGNTIYF. CDR3 nucleotide sequence: TGTGCCAGCAGCTCAGACAGGCACTCTGGAAACACCATATATTTT.

The chain links TRBV4-1 to TRBJ1-4, with D unresolved. CDR3 length: 16 residues. CDR1 MGHRA and CDR2 YSYEKL come from the germline V gene. Trimming shortened V by 2 bases and J by 7 bases, and 17 bases separated the two germline ends. CDR3 residues: CASSQYVLLAFEKLFF. CDR3 in DNA: TGCGCCAGCAGCCAATACGTCCTACTCGCCTTTGAAAAACTGTTTTTT.

The chain is built from TRBV28 and TRBJ2-7, with D perhaps matching TRBD1 or TRBD2 (5 bases each). V shed 5 bases and J shed 3 bases, with 5 bases lying between them. The CDR3 has 11 residues. Germline CDR1 MDHEN, CDR2 SYDVKM. The CDR3 sequence: CASSGGYEQYF. The CDR3, as DNA: TGTGCCAGCAGTGGGGGCTACGAGCAGTACTTC.

A few counts support this clone. The chain recombines TRBV4-1 with TRBJ1-5; D uncertain. CDR3 length equals 15 residues. Germline V lookup: CDR1 MGHRA, CDR2 YSYEKL. V lost 0 bases and J lost 5, with 11 bases in between. In DNA, the CDR3 is TGCGCCAGCAGCCAAGAGCGGGCGGGGTATCAGCCCCAGCATTTT. This codes for CASSQERAGYQPQHF.

This chain connects TRBV4-3 to TRBJ1-2, with unresolved D. Germline CDR1 is LGHNA and CDR2 is YSLEER. The CDR3 is 13 residues long. With 2 bases removed from V and 8 bases from J, the gap between germline ends came to 12 bases. This chain's CDR3 is CASSQSWRGGYTF. The DNA of the CDR3 is TGCGCCAGCAGCCAATCCTGGAGAGGGGGCTACACCTTC.

This clone was seen a few times. This chain connects TRBV4-2 to TRBJ1-1; D gene ambiguous. The CDR3 covers 15 residues. Trimming left V 8 bases short and J 1 base short, with 17 bases between. The germline V gene encodes CDR1 LGHNA and CDR2 YNFKEQ. CDR3 amino acids: CASQISVGGNTEAFF. Written as DNA, the CDR3 is TGTGCCAGCCAAATTTCGGTGGGTGGGAACACTGAAGCTTTCTTT.

The V call is TRBV6-2 or TRBV6-3, the J call TRBJ2-7, with D possibly being TRBD1 or TRBD2 (6 bases each). The CDR3 extends over 15 amino acids. Germline V CDR1 and CDR2: MNHEY, SVGEGT. Between the trimmed V and J ends, which lost 6 bases and 0 bases, there was a span of 15 bases. Written as DNA, the CDR3 is TGTGCCAGCAGCCCGGGGGCCTATCTCTCCTACGAGCAGTACTTC. Residues: CASSPGAYLSYEQYF.